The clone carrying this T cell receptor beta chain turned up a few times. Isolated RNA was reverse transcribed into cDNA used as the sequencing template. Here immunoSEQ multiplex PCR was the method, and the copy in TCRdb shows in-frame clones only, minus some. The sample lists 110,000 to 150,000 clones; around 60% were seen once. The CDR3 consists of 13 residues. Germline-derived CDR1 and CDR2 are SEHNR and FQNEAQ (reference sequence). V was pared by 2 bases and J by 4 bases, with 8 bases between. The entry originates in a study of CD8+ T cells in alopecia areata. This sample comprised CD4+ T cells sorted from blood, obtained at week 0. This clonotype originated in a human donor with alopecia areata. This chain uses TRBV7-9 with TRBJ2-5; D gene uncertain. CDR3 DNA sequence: TGTGCCAGCAGCTTATTCACCGGAGAGACCCAGTACTTC. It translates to CASSLFTGETQYF.